The clone carrying this T cell receptor beta chain has a count of ten or more. The TCR library protocol attached unique molecular identifiers to the individual cDNA molecules. TCRdb itself ran the 5' RACE reads through MiXCR, one entry per CDR3 protein. The repertoire has approximately 88,000 distinct CDR3 sequences, about 13% of them found once; the top ten carry approximately 1.5%. Germline V lookup: CDR1 DFQATT, CDR2 SNEGSKA (reference sequence). Between the trimmed V and J ends, which lost 3 bases and 0 bases, there was a span of 9 bases. This CDR3 has 14 amino acids. This record belongs to a study of early T cells in non-severe SARS-CoV-2 infection. Whole-study context: Alpha and beta chains were unpaired, from unsorted whole-blood bulk RNA.

The V call is TRBV20-1, the J call TRBJ2-4; D is ambiguous. This clonotype was sampled from an adult who was a healthcare worker with PCR-confirmed SARS-CoV-2 infection or an uninfected control (not recorded which). Input material: whole blood. This CDR3 is CSAREDLAKNIQYF. As DNA, the CDR3 is TGCAGTGCTAGGGAAGATTTAGCCAAAAACATTCAGTACTTC.